The present T cell receptor (beta chain) was sequenced within a study of STAT5B mutations in CD4+ large granular lymphocyte leukemia. Study context: Among healthy controls, a particular HLA allele went with more CDR3 'QG' motifs.

CDR3 length: 16 amino acids. V lost 0 bases and J lost 7, with 19 bases in between. Germline CDR1 reads MNHEY; CDR2 reads SVGAGI. This clone showed up just once. Its specificity is not known. TCRdb's table, derived via immunoSEQ multiplex PCR, lists solely in-frame clones and lacks some. The sample lists approximately 35,000 clones; around 80% were seen once. Study conclusions and caveats: Top patient clones used TRBV06 genes more often: 8/27 versus 2/35 in controls. CD4-sorted patient repertoires seemed more clonal than healthy CD4+ repertoires.

The chain recombines TRBV6-5 with TRBJ2-7; D might be TRBD2 (6 bases). This clonotype was sampled from a human donor in good health. Specimen: CD4+ T cells from blood buffy coats. CDR3: CASSYSRISGVSEQYF. The CDR3 DNA is TGTGCCAGCAGTTACTCGAGGATTAGCGGAGTCTCGGAGCAGTACTTC.